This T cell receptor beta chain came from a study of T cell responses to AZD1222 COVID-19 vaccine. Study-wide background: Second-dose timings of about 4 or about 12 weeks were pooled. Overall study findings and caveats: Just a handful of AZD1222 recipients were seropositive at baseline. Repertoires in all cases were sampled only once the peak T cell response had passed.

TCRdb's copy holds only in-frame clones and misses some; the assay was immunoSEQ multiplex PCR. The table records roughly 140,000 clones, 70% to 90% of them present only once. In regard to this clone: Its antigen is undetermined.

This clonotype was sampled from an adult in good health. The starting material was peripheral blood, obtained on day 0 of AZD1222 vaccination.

The CDR3 sequence: CASRGQGATEAFF. CDR3 DNA: TGTGCCTCCCGGGGACAGGGGGCGACTGAAGCTTTCTTT. This chain uses TRBV6-5 with TRBJ1-1; TRBD1 matches 12 bases. The CDR3 covers 13 residues. From germline, CDR1 is MNHEY and CDR2 SVGAGI. J was trimmed by 5 bases and V by 11 bases; bases with no gene match: 6.